These T cell receptor beta chains were read from a single sample in a study of a mutant IDH1 vaccine in newly diagnosed glioma. The table came from immunoSEQ multiplex PCR; TCRdb's copy has only in-frame clones and leaves some out. The data contain around 56,000 clones, 70% to 90% of them seen just once; the ten biggest clones take up 3% to 3.5%. The antigens for these receptors are not known. Specimen: PBMCs, collected from a glioma patient whose treatment included an IDH1 peptide vaccine. The receptors were sampled from a man in his thirties or forties with glioma. CDR3s include the opening cysteine and the closing phenylalanine or tryptophan. D genes are given only for firm matches. For some rows the clone size is stated as once, few or many, or as a class when expanded; others skip it.

clone_size: once
v_call: TRBV5-6
d_call: TRBD1
j_call: TRBJ2-7
cdr3_aa: CASSLGQGITYEQYF
cdr3_nt: TGTGCCAGCAGCTTGGGACAGGGGATAACCTACGAGCAGTACTTC

clone_size: .
v_call: TRBV21-1
d_call: .
j_call: TRBJ1-5
cdr3_aa: CASSKDRAELYNSNQPQHF
cdr3_nt: TGTGCCAGCAGCAAAGATCGGGCAGAACTCTATAATAGCAATCAGCCCCAGCATTTT

clone_size: .
v_call: TRBV7-8
d_call: .
j_call: TRBJ1-1
cdr3_aa: CASSLGGGTEAFF
cdr3_nt: TGTGCCAGCAGCTTAGGGGGCGGCACTGAAGCTTTCTTT

clone_size: .
v_call: TRBV7-9
d_call: TRBD1
j_call: TRBJ2-5
cdr3_aa: CASSLAQGALETQYF
cdr3_nt: TGTGCCAGCAGCTTAGCACAGGGGGCTTTAGAGACCCAGTACTTC

clone_size: .
v_call: TRBV19
d_call: TRBD1
j_call: TRBJ1-2
cdr3_aa: CARGQSRGDGYTF
cdr3_nt: TGTGCCAGGGGACAGTCCAGGGGCGATGGCTACACCTTC

clone_size: .
v_call: TRBV2
d_call: TRBD2
j_call: TRBJ2-5
cdr3_aa: CASSSPAPRGLAGDRQETQYF
cdr3_nt: TGTGCCAGCAGTTCCCCCGCGCCCAGGGGACTAGCGGGGGACCGACAAGAGACCCAGTACTTC

clone_size: .
v_call: TRBV4-1
d_call: TRBD1
j_call: TRBJ1-6
cdr3_aa: CASSNPGQGNSPLHF
cdr3_nt: TGCGCCAGCAGCAATCCGGGACAGGGGAATTCACCCCTCCACTTT

clone_size: .
v_call: TRBV6-1
d_call: .
j_call: TRBJ2-3
cdr3_aa: CASSGDRSSTDTQYF
cdr3_nt: TGTGCCAGCAGTGGAGACAGATCTAGCACAGATACGCAGTATTTT

clone_size: .
v_call: TRBV2
d_call: .
j_call: TRBJ2-1
cdr3_aa: CASSTGYGNEQFF
cdr3_nt: TGTGCCAGCAGCACAGGCTACGGCAATGAGCAGTTCTTC

clone_size: once
v_call: TRBV7-6
d_call: .
j_call: TRBJ2-7
cdr3_aa: CASSWTDGTYEQYF
cdr3_nt: TGTGCCAGCAGCTGGACGGACGGAACCTACGAGCAGTACTTC

clone_size: .
v_call: TRBV7-9
d_call: TRBD2
j_call: TRBJ2-7
cdr3_aa: CASSLWGTSAEQYF
cdr3_nt: TGTGCCAGCAGCTTATGGGGAACTAGCGCCGAGCAGTACTTC

clone_size: once
v_call: TRBV18
d_call: TRBD2
j_call: TRBJ2-7
cdr3_aa: CASSTAGGSYEQYF
cdr3_nt: TGTGCCAGCTCAACAGCGGGGGGGTCCTACGAGCAGTACTTC

clone_size: .
v_call: TRBV28
d_call: .
j_call: TRBJ2-2
cdr3_aa: CASHTLNTGELFF
cdr3_nt: TGTGCCAGCCATACTCTGAACACCGGGGAGCTGTTTTTT

clone_size: .
v_call: TRBV7-6
d_call: TRBD1
j_call: TRBJ2-5
cdr3_aa: CASSQAPWDRGEVETQYF
cdr3_nt: TGTGCCAGCAGCCAGGCCCCTTGGGACAGGGGTGAGGTTGAGACCCAGTACTTC

clone_size: .
v_call: TRBV6-4
d_call: TRBD2
j_call: TRBJ2-1
cdr3_aa: CASSGTSGGANEQFF
cdr3_nt: TGTGCCAGCAGTGGGACTAGCGGGGGGGCCAATGAGCAGTTCTTC

clone_size: few
v_call: TRBV7-6
d_call: .
j_call: TRBJ1-2
cdr3_aa: CASSAPGSYGYTF
cdr3_nt: TGTGCCAGCAGCGCGCCAGGGAGCTATGGCTACACCTTC

clone_size: .
v_call: TRBV2
d_call: .
j_call: TRBJ1-5
cdr3_aa: CASSEVTGTGVPQHF
cdr3_nt: TGTGCCAGCAGTGAAGTTACAGGGACTGGGGTGCCCCAGCATTTT

clone_size: .
v_call: TRBV13
d_call: TRBD1
j_call: TRBJ1-1
cdr3_aa: CASSLFRGLEVAAFF
cdr3_nt: TGTGCCAGCAGCTTATTCAGGGGGCTGGAGGTTGCGGCTTTCTTT

clone_size: .
v_call: TRBV9
d_call: .
j_call: TRBJ2-1
cdr3_aa: CASSVGLGGAHNEQFF
cdr3_nt: TGTGCCAGCAGCGTAGGGCTGGGGGGGGCACACAATGAGCAGTTCTTC

clone_size: few
v_call: TRBV19
d_call: .
j_call: TRBJ1-5
cdr3_aa: CASSSWGAGNQPQHF
cdr3_nt: TGTGCCAGTAGTTCGTGGGGGGCTGGCAATCAGCCCCAGCATTTT

clone_size: .
v_call: TRBV11-2
d_call: TRBD1
j_call: TRBJ1-3
cdr3_aa: CASSLYRGGGNSGNTIYF
cdr3_nt: TGTGCCAGCAGCTTATACAGGGGAGGAGGCAACTCTGGAAACACCATATATTTT

clone_size: .
v_call: TRBV28
d_call: .
j_call: TRBJ2-3
cdr3_aa: CASSVTDTQYF
cdr3_nt: TGTGCCAGCAGTGTCACAGATACGCAGTATTTT

clone_size: .
v_call: TRBV16
d_call: .
j_call: TRBJ1-3
cdr3_aa: CASSQSGLLEGNTIYF
cdr3_nt: TGTGCCAGCAGCCAATCAGGGCTCCTAGAGGGAAACACCATATATTTT

clone_size: .
v_call: TRBV18
d_call: .
j_call: TRBJ2-7
cdr3_aa: CASSPGQSYEQYF
cdr3_nt: TGTGCCAGCTCACCAGGACAGTCCTACGAGCAGTACTTC

clone_size: few
v_call: TRBV5-6
d_call: .
j_call: TRBJ1-1
cdr3_aa: CASRKNTEAFF
cdr3_nt: TGTGCCAGCAGGAAGAACACTGAAGCTTTCTTT

clone_size: few
v_call: TRBV27
d_call: .
j_call: TRBJ1-4
cdr3_aa: CASSLGRQLQEKLFF
cdr3_nt: TGTGCCAGCAGTTTAGGTAGACAGTTGCAGGAAAAACTGTTTTTT

clone_size: .
v_call: TRBV27
d_call: TRBD1
j_call: TRBJ1-2
cdr3_aa: CASSPGQAFNYGYTF
cdr3_nt: TGTGCCAGCAGTCCCGGACAGGCCTTTAACTATGGCTACACCTTC

clone_size: .
v_call: TRBV7-7
d_call: TRBD1
j_call: TRBJ2-1
cdr3_aa: CASSLKQGASYNEQFF
cdr3_nt: TGTGCCAGCAGCTTAAAACAGGGGGCTTCCTACAATGAGCAGTTCTTC

clone_size: .
v_call: TRBV5-1
d_call: .
j_call: TRBJ1-5
cdr3_aa: CASSLGFANQPQHF
cdr3_nt: TGCGCCAGCAGCTTGGGCTTTGCCAATCAGCCCCAGCATTTT

clone_size: .
v_call: TRBV29-1
d_call: .
j_call: TRBJ1-2
cdr3_aa: CSVEPLGGRGGYTF
cdr3_nt: TGCAGCGTTGAACCTCTAGGAGGGCGTGGTGGCTACACCTTC

clone_size: .
v_call: TRBV5-1
d_call: .
j_call: TRBJ1-4
cdr3_aa: CASSFRGEVEKLFF
cdr3_nt: TGCGCCAGCAGCTTCCGGGGGGAAGTCGAAAAACTGTTTTTT

clone_size: .
v_call: TRBV7-2
d_call: .
j_call: TRBJ1-2
cdr3_aa: CASSSQPNYGYTF
cdr3_nt: TGTGCCAGCAGCTCGCAACCTAACTATGGCTACACCTTC